This record looks at one T cell receptor beta chain sequence and its context. Its cognate antigen is unknown. Germline V gives CDR1 SGHTA, CDR2 FQGNSA. Losses at the gene ends were 4 bases for V and 4 bases for J; bases not matched to a gene: 12. This CDR3 region has 17 residues. Using immunoSEQ multiplex PCR, the repertoire was profiled, and TCRdb retains in-frame clones only, with some absent. Of fewer than 110,000 clones in the sample, roughly 89% were seen once. These data are taken from a study of graft-versus-host responses after intestinal transplantation. The receptor comes from a human donor who was the organ donor for an intestinal transplant. The V and J genes are TRBV7-2 and TRBJ2-5, with 10 bases lining up with TRBD1. The starting material was unstimulated CD4+ T cells sorted from spleen or lymph node cells, obtained before transplant. CDR3 DNA: TGTGCCAGCAGCTCCCGTGGGGGACAGGGGTCGAGAGAGACCCAGTACTTC. This encodes CASSSRGGQGSRETQYF.